This TCR beta chain was documented in a study of identical twins. This clonotype was counted ten times or more. Using its own MiXCR run on the 5' RACE reads, TCRdb lists one record per CDR3 protein. The data contain 400,000 to 550,000 distinct CDR3 sequences, about 20% of them singletons. The CDR3 is 15 residues long. Germline V CDR1 and CDR2: ENHRY, SYGVKD. Unmatched junction bases numbered 3, after V lost 0 bases and J lost 2 bases. Separately, the same data were catalogued under a study of T cells expressing NK-cell markers. In that study: In a group of several donors, dominant NKG2C+ clonotypes represented roughly 1.0-7.5% of CD8+ T cells. Unclear, still, was the HCMV specificity of the expanded NKG2C+ T cell clones.

The rearrangement uses TRBV10-3 and TRBJ2-5; 7 nucleotides match TRBD1. The sequence was collected from a woman in her late teens or twenties in good health. Sequencing was done on a sample of CD4+ T cells sorted from blood. CDR3 sequence: CAISESIQGQETQYF. CDR3 in DNA: TGTGCCATCAGTGAGTCGATACAGGGGCAAGAGACCCAGTACTTC.